One and the same sample provided the 14 T cell receptor beta chains below, sequenced in a study of monozygotic twins with cystic fibrosis. Libraries were prepared by immunoSEQ multiplex PCR; TCRdb keeps only in-frame clonotypes and omits some of them. This sample has 35,000 or so clones, with over 75% found just once. What was sequenced was blood. The receptors here all came from a girl aged 2 to 10 with cystic fibrosis.

The chain is built from TRBV5-1 and TRBJ2-1, with D possibly called TRBD1 or TRBD2 (6 bases each). V was cut by 4 bases and J by 8 bases, with 22 bases left in between. The CDR3 has 16 residues. Germline V CDR1 and CDR2: SGHRS, YFSETQ. The CDR3 is CASSPRPGAGIDEQFF. The CDR3 nucleotides read TGCGCCAGCAGCCCCCGGCCAGGGGCGGGGATCGATGAGCAGTTCTTC.

CDR3 DNA sequence: TGCGCCAGCAGCCAGCCCCAGGGGGGGGGCTTGGAGACCCAGTACTTC. It translates to CASSQPQGGGLETQYF. This chain uses TRBV4-1 with TRBJ2-5, with D perhaps TRBD1 or TRBD2 (7 bases each). Germline V gives CDR1 MGHRA, CDR2 YSYEKL. Trimming removed 3 bases from V and 5 bases from J, with 19 bases in between. The CDR3 consists of 16 residues.

V usage is TRBV9 and J usage is TRBJ2-6; D ambiguous. Trimming pared 5 bases from V and 4 bases from J, leaving 7 bases between. The CDR3 covers 13 residues. In germline, CDR1 is SGDLS, CDR2 YYNGEE. CDR3 bases: TGTGCCAGCAGGCCTGGAGGGGCCAACGTCCTGACTTTC. Translating it yields CASRPGGANVLTF.

The rearrangement links TRBV9 to TRBJ1-3; D is unclear. The germline V and J ends were trimmed by 2 bases and 0 bases, with 9 bases remaining between them. The CDR3 is made up of 15 amino acids. In germline, CDR1 is SGDLS, CDR2 YYNGEE. CDR3 coding DNA: TGTGCCAGCAGCGTGTTCGGGAGCTCTGGAAACACCATATATTTT. This gives the protein CASSVFGSSGNTIYF.

This rearrangement joins TRBV5-4 to TRBJ1-1; D gene uncertain. Germline CDR1 and CDR2: SGHNT and YYREEE (reference sequence). Deletions cut 5 bases from V and 0 bases from J, with 5 bases between. The CDR3 extends over 12 amino acids. The CDR3 sequence is CASSPMNTEAFF. CDR3 in DNA: TGTGCCAGCAGTCCTATGAACACTGAAGCTTTCTTT.

This chain joins TRBV19 and TRBJ1-5, with TRBD1 as a possible D gene (6 bases). Trimming left V 0 bases short and J 4 bases short, with 16 bases between. Germline CDR1 and CDR2: LNHDA and SQIVND (reference sequence). CDR3 length equals 17 residues. The CDR3 DNA is TGTGCCAGTAGTATAGATTCAGGGACACCTACGAATCAGCCCCAGCATTTT. Translation gives CASSIDSGTPTNQPQHF.

The sample holds a few counts of this clone. The chain couples TRBV5-1 to TRBJ2-3; D uncertain. The V and J ends lost 3 bases and 2 bases respectively, with 10 bases between them. The CDR3 extends over 14 amino acids. CDR1 is SGHRS and CDR2 is YFSETQ in the germline V gene. CDR3 DNA sequence: TGCGCCAGCAGCTCCCTGTTGGTCACAGATACGCAGTATTTT. This encodes CASSSLLVTDTQYF.

The J gene is TRBJ2-3, the V gene TRBV4-2; 10 bases are a match to TRBD2. Germline V gene data show CDR1 as LGHNA and CDR2 as YNFKEQ. The trim removed 4 bases at V and 4 bases at J, leaving 5 bases unmatched. The CDR3 has 15 amino acids. For the CDR3, the DNA is TGTGCCAGCAGCCGCAGCGGGGGGGCACCAGATACGCAGTATTTT. Protein product: CASSRSGGAPDTQYF.

The V and J genes are TRBV19 and TRBJ1-5; 10 bases match TRBD1. The CDR3 covers 14 residues. Germline V gives CDR1 LNHDA, CDR2 SQIVND (reference sequence). With 6 bases clipped from V and 5 bases from J, the junction kept 4 bases outside the gene matches. CDR3 amino acids: CASSGQGGYQPQHF. In DNA form, the CDR3 reads TGTGCCAGTAGCGGACAGGGGGGTTATCAGCCCCAGCATTTT.

The chain is built from TRBV18 and TRBJ1-4, with D possibly matching TRBD1 (6 bases). Per germline, CDR1 KGHSH and CDR2 LQKENI. CDR3 length: 14 amino acids. V was cut by 3 bases and J by 8 bases, with 13 bases left in between. CDR3 DNA sequence: TGTGCCAGCTCACCCAGGGGTCTGGAAGAAAAACTGTTTTTT. This translates into CASSPRGLEEKLFF.

The V gene is TRBV30, the J gene TRBJ1-1; D remains unclear. Germline V gives CDR1 GTSNPN, CDR2 SVGIG (reference sequence). Trimming shortened V by 0 bases and J by 6 bases, and 26 bases separated the two germline ends. The CDR3 loop spans 18 amino acids. CDR3 region: CAWSVQFWLSDLRAEAFF. In DNA form, the CDR3 reads TGTGCCTGGAGTGTACAATTTTGGTTATCCGACTTGAGGGCTGAAGCTTTCTTT.

The chain recombines TRBV7-2 with TRBJ2-3; TRBD2 matches at 9 bases. J was trimmed by 6 bases and V by 1 base; bases with no gene match: 5. The V gene's germline CDR1 is SGHTA and CDR2 FQGNSA. This CDR3 is built from 15 residues. CDR3 coding DNA: TGTGCCAGCAGCTTAGATGGCGGGGGGGCGGATACGCAGTATTTT. The encoded protein is CASSLDGGGADTQYF.

The chain uses TRBV4-2 and TRBJ2-3; no definite D call. Germline loops: CDR1 LGHNA, CDR2 YNFKEQ. Trimming removed 4 bases from V and 4 bases from J, with 15 bases in between. CDR3 length: 15 residues. CDR3 protein: CASSPYQTIPDTQYF. CDR3 DNA sequence: TGTGCCAGCAGCCCCTACCAGACCATCCCAGATACGCAGTATTTT.

The chain combines TRBV29-1 with TRBJ2-7; 7 positions match TRBD2. The CDR3 has 15 amino acids. CDR1 and CDR2 from the germline V gene are SQVTM and ANQGSEA. V shed 5 bases, J shed 0 bases, and the junction held 10 bases outside the gene matches. The CDR3 spells CSVKPPGGSSYEQYF. In DNA form, the CDR3 reads TGCAGCGTTAAGCCTCCGGGGGGTAGCTCCTACGAGCAGTACTTC.